Shown below are 22 T cell receptor beta chains from a single sample sequenced in a study of blood T cell repertoires in COVID-19. TCRdb keeps only in-frame clones here, not all; method: immunoSEQ multiplex PCR. In the table there are over 100,000 clones, about 89% of which are singletons. Input material: peripheral blood. Source of these receptors: a man aged 55 to 69 with COVID-19, enrolled during active disease.

V and J are TRBV6-5 and TRBJ1-6; D is uncertain. Looked up from germline, CDR1 is MNHEY and CDR2 is SVGAGI. The CDR3 spans 14 residues. The V gene lost 2 bases and the J gene lost 6 bases, with 8 bases spanning the gap. The DNA for the CDR3 is TGTGCCAGCAGTTACGGAGGGATTAATTCACCCCTCCACTTT. This sequence encodes CASSYGGINSPLHF.

The chain is built from TRBV7-2 and TRBJ1-1; 7 bases are a match to TRBD1. J gave up 0 bases and V 5 bases, and 9 bases lay outside the gene matches. The CDR3 sequence is 16 residues long. Germline V gene sequence: CDR1 SGHTA, CDR2 FQGNSA. The DNA of the CDR3 is TGTGCCAGCAGCAAGGGGACAGCGATTATGAACACTGAAGCTTTCTTT. Encoded protein: CASSKGTAIMNTEAFF. The full variable domain, with the rest looked up from reference TRBV7-2 and TRBJ1-1, is GAGVSQSPSNKVTEKGKDVELRCDPISGHTALYWYRQSLGQGLEFLIYFQGNSAPDKSGLPSDRFSAERTGGSVSTLTIQRTQQEDSAVYLCASSKGTAIMNTEAFFGQGTRLTVV.

This clone was seen a single time. This chain connects TRBV6-5 to TRBJ2-7; no reliable D call. V lost 6 bases, J lost 1 base, and 16 bases lay in between. Germline V gives CDR1 MNHEY, CDR2 SVGAGI. The CDR3 has 15 amino acids. CDR3 region: CASRFRTDPSYEQYF. CDR3 DNA sequence: TGTGCCAGCAGATTCCGAACAGACCCTTCCTACGAGCAGTACTTC.

The chain joins TRBV5-4 to TRBJ1-1, with D maybe TRBD1 (5 bases). CDR3 size: 16 residues. V was pared by 0 bases and J by 4 bases, with 16 bases between. Germline V CDR1 and CDR2: SGHNT, YYREEE (reference sequence). The CDR3 DNA is TGTGCCAGCAGCTTGGGTCAGGGAAGAATGGGCACTGAAGCTTTCTTT. This codes for CASSLGQGRMGTEAFF.

V gene TRBV7-8 combines with J gene TRBJ2-5; maybe TRBD1 (5 bases). V dropped 1 base and J dropped 4 bases, with 7 bases sitting between them. CDR3 size: 13 residues. Germline assignment: CDR1 SGHVS and CDR2 FQNEAQ. The CDR3 is CASSLGTGETQYF. CDR3 nucleotide sequence: TGTGCCAGCAGCTTAGGTACAGGAGAGACCCAGTACTTC.

The chain employs TRBV21-1 and TRBJ1-1; the table's D call, TRBD1, has no DNA check behind it. TRBV21-1 is a known pseudogene. This CDR3 comprises 12 residues. This chain's CDR3 is CASSDRATEAFF. The DNA of the CDR3 is TGTGCCAGCTCAGACAGGGCCACTGAAGCTTTCTTT.

This sequence joins TRBV30 and TRBJ2-2, with 9 bases identical to TRBD1. The CDR3 has 16 amino acids. Germline values: CDR1 GTSNPN, CDR2 SVGIG (reference sequence). V gave up 8 bases and J gave up 0 bases; unmatched junction bases: 10. The DNA for the CDR3 is TGTGCCGGAGGGGGGGGGACAGGGACGAACACCGGGGAGCTGTTTTTT. Protein product: CAGGGGTGTNTGELFF.

V usage is TRBV14 and J usage is TRBJ1-1, with D maybe TRBD1 (5 bases). V lost 8 bases and J lost 1, with 14 bases in between. Germline loops: CDR1 SGHDN, CDR2 FVKESK. CDR3 size: 14 residues. In DNA, the CDR3 is TGTGCCAGCGCCCAAGGGGCAGCGAACACTGAAGCTTTCTTT. Protein sequence: CASAQGAANTEAFF.

V is TRBV2 and J is TRBJ1-2, with D perhaps matching TRBD1 (6 bases). Trimming pared 7 bases from V and 2 bases from J, leaving 14 bases between. CDR1 and CDR2 (germline): SNHLY, FYNNEI. The CDR3 runs 14 residues. The CDR3 loop is CASNSGRGNYGYTF. The CDR3 DNA sequence: TGTGCCAGCAATTCTGGCAGGGGCAACTATGGCTACACCTTC.

The V call is TRBV30, the J call TRBJ1-1; maybe TRBD1 (6 bases). There are 12 residues in the CDR3. V shed 7 bases and J shed 7 bases, with 16 bases lying between them. Germline CDR1 is GTSNPN and CDR2 is SVGIG (reference sequence). The CDR3 reads CASQRGRSEAFF. In DNA, the CDR3 is TGTGCCTCACAGCGGGGGCGGAGTGAAGCTTTCTTT.

The chain combines TRBV4-1 with TRBJ2-3, with 15 bases aligning to TRBD2. The CDR3 consists of 16 residues. The junction had 2 bases not matched to a gene; V was cut back by 2 bases and J by 5 bases. From germline, CDR1 is MGHRA and CDR2 YSYEKL. The chain's CDR3 is CASSQRTSGGGDTQYF. The CDR3 bases are TGCGCCAGCAGCCAACGGACTAGCGGGGGGGGAGATACGCAGTATTTT.

The chain uses TRBV5-1 and TRBJ2-2; D is possibly TRBD1 (5 bases). The V end was cut by 2 bases, the J end by 4 bases, with 15 bases between. Germline CDR1 and CDR2: SGHRS and YFSETQ. The CDR3 is made up of 16 amino acids. CDR3 bases: TGCGCCAGCAGCTTACGACAGAACAACCCCACCGGGGAGCTGTTTTTT. Residues: CASSLRQNNPTGELFF.

The rearrangement uses TRBV29-1 and TRBJ1-5, with D possibly TRBD1 on 5 matching bases. Germline lookup yields CDR1 SQVTM and CDR2 ANQGSEA. There are 13 residues in the CDR3. V was trimmed by 6 bases and J by 1 base, leaving 10 bases between them. The CDR3 DNA sequence: TGCAGCGTAGGAGGGGACAGCAATCAGCCCCAGCATTTT. Its translation: CSVGGDSNQPQHF.

This rearrangement joins TRBV28 to TRBJ2-2; possibly TRBD2 for D (5 bases). The CDR3 is 16 residues long. Germline V lookup: CDR1 MDHEN, CDR2 SYDVKM. V lost 8 bases and J 6 bases, leaving 22 bases between the germline ends. The CDR3 loop reads CASGLVGLGSPGELFF. CDR3 in DNA: TGTGCCAGCGGCCTCGTTGGTTTAGGGAGCCCCGGGGAGCTGTTTTTT.

The CDR3 spells CASSLGGLAGFMDNEQFF. The CDR3 coding sequence is TGTGCCAGCAGCTTAGGGGGGCTAGCAGGGTTCATGGACAATGAGCAGTTCTTC. The chain employs TRBV11-3 and TRBJ2-1, with D possibly being TRBD1 (6 bases). The CDR3 totals 18 residues. V lost 1 base and J 5 bases, leaving 21 bases between the germline ends. Germline CDR1 SGHNT, CDR2 YENEEA.

This clone was seen more than once but under ten times. The J gene is TRBJ1-5, the V gene TRBV5-4; 9 positions agree with TRBD1. V lost 1 base and J lost 4; bases outside the gene matches: 9. The CDR3 length is 17 residues. Germline CDR1 and CDR2: SGHNT and YYREEE (reference sequence). The CDR3 coding sequence is TGTGCCAGCAGCTTGTTCACCGGGACAGGGTTTAATCAGCCCCAGCATTTT. Translation gives CASSLFTGTGFNQPQHF.

The chain links TRBV6-2 or TRBV6-3 to TRBJ1-1; D call uncertain. Deletions cut 2 bases from V and 1 base from J, with 17 bases between. Per the germline V gene, CDR1 is MNHEY and CDR2 is SVGEGT. This CDR3 spans 17 amino acids. Written as DNA, the CDR3 is TGTGCCAGCAGTTACCCGCCTCCGAGGAGCACGAACACTGAAGCTTTCTTT. This codes for CASSYPPPRSTNTEAFF.

This sequence joins TRBV9 and TRBJ2-2; 7 bases fit TRBD1. The CDR3 loop spans 17 amino acids. CDR1 is SGDLS, CDR2 YYNGEE, per germline. The J segment lost 2 bases and the V segment lost 1 base, leaving 8 bases of the junction unmatched. The CDR3 protein is CASSVTGVGYNTGELFF. In DNA form, the CDR3 reads TGTGCCAGCAGCGTAACAGGGGTGGGATATAACACCGGGGAGCTGTTTTTT.

The rearrangement links TRBV7-8 to TRBJ1-4, with no clear D. The ends were cut back, 5 bases at V and 8 bases at J, with 9 bases in the middle. The CDR3 spans 12 residues. Germline CDR1 is SGHVS and CDR2 is FQNEAQ. CDR3 sequence: CASSPAEEKLFF. The CDR3 DNA follows: TGTGCCAGCAGCCCCGCGGAAGAAAAACTGTTTTTT.

The V call is TRBV28, the J call TRBJ1-1; no clear D gene. Per germline, CDR1 MDHEN and CDR2 SYDVKM. There are 13 residues in the CDR3. The V and J ends lost 3 bases and 5 bases respectively, with 10 bases between them. CDR3 sequence (DNA): TGTGCCAGCAGTTTGAGGGCGAGAACTGAAGCTTTCTTT. Residues: CASSLRARTEAFF. The complete variable domain, with remaining parts taken from reference TRBV28 and TRBJ1-1, reads DVKVTQSSRYLVKRTGEKVFLECVQDMDHENMFWYRQDPGLGLRLIYFSYDVKMKEKGDIPEGYSVSREKKERFSLILESASTNQTSMYLCASSLRARTEAFFGQGTRLTVV.

V and J are TRBV7-8 and TRBJ1-2; 9 nucleotides line up with TRBD1. Germline CDR1 and CDR2: SGHVS and FQNEAQ. V dropped 5 bases and J dropped 4; count of bases not matched to a gene: 8. This CDR3 is 15 amino acids long. CDR3 sequence: CASSPTGGRGYGYTF. The CDR3 coding sequence is TGTGCCAGCAGCCCAACAGGGGGCCGTGGCTATGGCTACACCTTC.

The V call is TRBV11-2, the J call TRBJ1-4, with D perhaps matching TRBD1 (5 bases). V lost 4 bases to trimming and J lost 0 bases, with 6 bases between them. Per germline, CDR1 SGHAT and CDR2 FQNNGV. This CDR3 has 14 amino acids. The DNA for the CDR3 is TGTGCCAGCAGCTCGACAGCAACTAATGAAAAACTGTTTTTT. As protein: CASSSTATNEKLFF.